The 18 T cell receptor beta chains presented below share a single source sample, sequenced in a study of post-analysis software for immune sequencing data (dated by TCRdb to between 2014 and 2017). Overall study results and their limits: Patients showed significantly higher frequencies than controls for several TRBV segments, among them TRBV5-6, TRBV5-1 and TRBV20-1.

Their antigen targets remain unknown. Library preparation employed PCR. Sequencing used an Illumina HiSeq 2500. To reduce PCR and sequencing biases, unique molecular identifiers were built into the TCR beta cDNA libraries. TCRdb reprocessing: public reads trimmed at Q25 with fastp, clones called with MiXCR, in-frame beta chains kept. Records with the same CDR3 protein are collapsed into one entry carrying the most frequent genes and DNA. This sample lists about 820,000 distinct CDR3 sequences; approximately 53% were detected once. The ten largest make up under 6% of the sample. Source material: blood. The source of these receptors is a girl between 5 and 17 years old with multiple sclerosis.

The chain has TRBV12-3 or TRBV12-4 and TRBJ2-7; perhaps TRBD2 as D (5 bases). The CDR3 length is 13 residues. Trimming removed 6 bases at V and 1 base at J, with 10 bases between. CDR3 loop: CASRPTNSYEQYF. The CDR3 DNA sequence: TGTGCCAGCAGGCCGACTAATTCCTACGAGCAGTACTTC.

This clonotype has just a few counts. This chain joins TRBV6-5 and TRBJ2-7; D possibly uses TRBD1 or TRBD2 (6 bases each). The V gene lost 0 bases and the J gene lost 6 bases, with 15 bases spanning the gap. CDR3 length: 15 residues. Germline CDR1 is MNHEY and CDR2 is SVGAGI. This CDR3 is CASSYSSGAGAEQYF. CDR3 in DNA: TGTGCCAGCAGTTACTCGTCGGGGGCCGGCGCCGAGCAGTACTTC.

The chain combines TRBV20-1 with TRBJ2-1; D gene unclear. The CDR3 loop spans 12 amino acids. The ends were cut back, 5 bases at V and 5 bases at J, with 10 bases in the middle. Per the germline V gene, CDR1 is DFQATT and CDR2 is SNEGSKA (reference sequence). CDR3 DNA: TGCAGTGCTCCGTCGTGGGACAATGAGCAGTTCTTC. Protein: CSAPSWDNEQFF.

This clonotype has more than one count but fewer than ten. The chain couples TRBV6-5 to TRBJ1-2; D may be TRBD1 (5 bases). CDR3 length: 11 amino acids. Germline V gene data show CDR1 as MNHEY and CDR2 as SVGAGI. V was shortened by 2 bases and J by 8 bases, with 6 bases between the two germline ends. CDR3 protein: CASSYEGGYTF. CDR3 bases: TGTGCCAGCAGTTACGAGGGGGGCTACACCTTC.

The chain has TRBV29-1 and TRBJ2-7, with 7 bases that match TRBD2. This CDR3 contains 14 residues. Looked up from germline, CDR1 is SQVTM and CDR2 is ANQGSEA. The V gene end was trimmed by 5 bases and the J gene end by 2 bases; junction bases not matched to a gene: 9. The CDR3 loop reads CSVPVGGMAYEQYF. The CDR3 region has the DNA TGCAGCGTTCCCGTCGGGGGGATGGCCTACGAGCAGTACTTC.

This rearrangement joins TRBV30 to TRBJ2-3; D uncertain. The CDR3 consists of 13 residues. The germline gives CDR1 GTSNPN, CDR2 SVGIG (reference sequence). With 0 bases removed from V and 6 bases from J, the gap between germline ends came to 10 bases. The CDR3 here is CAWSVPNGDTQYF. The CDR3 DNA sequence: TGTGCCTGGAGTGTACCTAATGGGGATACGCAGTATTTT.

The chain couples TRBV5-1 to TRBJ2-7; 7 bases map to TRBD1. Germline values: CDR1 SGHRS, CDR2 YFSETQ. V lost 4 bases and J lost 3; bases outside the gene matches: 19. The CDR3 consists of 18 residues. As DNA, the CDR3 is TGCGCCAGCAGCAAGAGGACAGGTCGGAGACGGGGAGACTACGAGCAGTACTTC. Its protein product is CASSKRTGRRRGDYEQYF.

The CDR3 here is CSVEEGGSMNTEAFF. In DNA, the CDR3 is TGCAGCGTTGAAGAAGGGGGGTCGATGAACACTGAAGCTTTCTTT. The chain uses TRBV29-1 and TRBJ1-1; the D gene is possibly TRBD1 (6 bases). The germline V gene encodes CDR1 SQVTM and CDR2 ANQGSEA. The CDR3 is 15 amino acids. V was shortened by 0 bases and J by 0 bases, with 11 bases between the two germline ends.

This clonotype was counted a few times. The J gene is TRBJ1-4, the V gene TRBV9; the match to TRBD1 covers 12 bases. The junction had 13 bases not matched to a gene; V was cut back by 0 bases and J by 10 bases. Looked up from germline, CDR1 is SGDLS and CDR2 is YYNGEE. This CDR3 region has 18 residues. In DNA form, the CDR3 reads TGTGCCAGCAGCGTAGGTATGGGACAGGGGGCTCAATCTGGAAAACTGTTTTTT. Translation: CASSVGMGQGAQSGKLFF.

The chain couples TRBV5-1 to TRBJ1-2; no clear D gene. Trimming left V 0 bases short and J 1 base short, with 16 bases between. This CDR3 has 17 residues. The germline V gene encodes CDR1 SGHRS and CDR2 YFSETQ. The CDR3 DNA sequence: TGCGCCAGCAGCTTGGACCCGACTACACGCTATAACTATGGCTACACCTTC. It yields the protein CASSLDPTTRYNYGYTF.

The genes are TRBV11-1 and TRBJ2-1, with TRBD1 matching over 9 bases. This CDR3 comprises 18 residues. CDR1 and CDR2 (germline): SGHAT, FQDESV (reference sequence). Trimming cost V 5 bases and J 2 bases; bases outside gene matches: 13. CDR3 coding DNA: TGTGCCAGCAGCGCGGGACAGGGCGTCCCCTTTCCCTACAATGAGCAGTTCTTC. It is translated as CASSAGQGVPFPYNEQFF. The full variable domain, with the rest looked up from reference TRBV11-1 and TRBJ2-1, is EAEVAQSPRYKITEKSQAVAFWCDPISGHATLYWYRQILGQGPELLVQFQDESVVDDSQLPKDRFSAERLKGVDSTLKIQPAELGDSAMYLCASSAGQGVPFPYNEQFFGPGTRLTVL.

The chain links TRBV12-3 or TRBV12-4 to TRBJ1-1; D is undetermined. The V end was cut by 3 bases, the J end by 1 base, with 15 bases between. CDR3 size: 16 residues. CDR3 in DNA: TGTGCCAGCAGTTTGGGTCCCCCCAGTGGGAACACTGAAGCTTTCTTT. It specifies CASSLGPPSGNTEAFF.

This clonotype was counted a single time. The chain joins TRBV6-2 or TRBV6-3 to TRBJ2-7; TRBD1 or TRBD2 may be the D gene (6 bases each). Trimming stripped 7 bases from V and 5 bases from J, with 18 bases between. The CDR3 contains 14 residues. The germline V gene has CDR1 MNHEY and CDR2 SVGEGT. In nucleotides, the CDR3 is TGTGCCAGCACCAGTCGGGGGCGCATCCACGAGCAGTACTTC. It encodes CASTSRGRIHEQYF.

This chain links TRBV9 with TRBJ2-1; D is unclear. Germline V gene sequence: CDR1 SGDLS, CDR2 YYNGEE. The CDR3 is 12 amino acids. V was cut by 3 bases and J by 8 bases, with 9 bases left in between. CDR3 in DNA: TGTGCCAGCAGCGCCGGTAGGGATGAGCAGTTCTTC. This sequence encodes CASSAGRDEQFF.

The chain carries TRBV27 and TRBJ2-7; 7 bases are a match to TRBD2. Germline V gene sequence: CDR1 MNHEY, CDR2 SMNVEV (reference sequence). J was trimmed by 7 bases and V by 6 bases; bases with no gene match: 12. The CDR3 totals 14 residues. CDR3 in DNA: TGTGCCAGCAGGCTCAGGGAGGGGACTGGGGAGCAGTACTTC. Its translation is CASRLREGTGEQYF.

The rearrangement joins TRBV2 to TRBJ2-1; TRBD2 might be the D (5 bases). Trimming pared 6 bases from V and 7 bases from J, leaving 13 bases between. CDR1 and CDR2 from the germline V gene are SNHLY and FYNNEI. This CDR3 has 13 residues. CDR3: CASRREANNEQFF. In DNA form, the CDR3 reads TGTGCCAGCAGACGGGAAGCGAATAATGAGCAGTTCTTC.

The chain is built from TRBV12-3 or TRBV12-4 and TRBJ1-6, with 8 nucleotides matching TRBD1. This CDR3 spans 18 amino acids. Unmatched junction bases numbered 10, after V lost 0 bases and J lost 6 bases. The DNA of the CDR3 is TGTGCCAGCAGTTTAGCCTCTCAGGGGGCTCTCGGTAATTCACCCCTCCACTTT. This encodes CASSLASQGALGNSPLHF.

The CDR3 is CAGLNEQYF. CDR3 sequence (DNA): TGTGCCGGGCTAAATGAGCAGTACTTC. The chain uses TRBV2 and TRBJ2-5; D is unclear. The ends were cut back, 11 bases at V and 11 bases at J, with 12 bases in the middle. CDR3 length: 9 amino acids. Germline CDR1 reads SNHLY; CDR2 reads FYNNEI.